Detailed here is one T cell receptor beta chain. Germline V gene lookup returns CDR1 LGHNT and CDR2 FRNRAP. The junction had 5 bases not matched to a gene; V was cut back by 1 base and J by 6 bases. This CDR3 contains 15 residues. Source study methods: Quantification of nucleated cells was approximated via reference gene primer amplification. Assay used: immunoSEQ multiplex PCR; TCRdb lists only in-frame clones, some missing. That table is the source of V, J and clone size, and D and trimming were worked out from the DNA. Altogether 80,000 to 130,000 clones are present, roughly 90% being singletons, with the ten largest covering under 7.5%. This entry comes from a study of blood T cell repertoires in COVID-19. At the level of the study: Both acute and convalescent COVID-19 samples were obtained from the United States, Italy and Spain. The analysed material was cDNA or gDNA that came from T cells, B-cell-depleted T cells, or PBMCs.

The chain links TRBV12-5 to TRBJ1-1; 10 bases map to TRBD1. Sequencing was done on a sample of peripheral blood. This receptor was obtained from a man between 65 and 85 years old with acute or convalescent COVID-19. The CDR3: CASGLGQGAWAEAFF. CDR3 bases: TGTGCTAGTGGTTTGGGACAGGGGGCGTGGGCTGAAGCTTTCTTT.